This T cell receptor beta chain was sequenced for a study of blood T cells in healthy people across ages. Findings of the study overall: Age showed a roughly linear inverse relationship with TCR beta diversity per million T cells. CMV status of donors was unknown, possibly confounding expanded clonotype changes.

Per individual sample, total RNA of at least 5 micrograms was extracted. V was trimmed by 7 bases and J by 3 bases, leaving 11 bases between them. Germline lookup yields CDR1 MDHEN and CDR2 SYDVKM. The CDR3 spans 13 residues. This clonotype was seen only a few times. The antigen remains unidentified. Using a J-beta primer mix together with a sample-barcoded 5' primer, a second PCR was run for about 7 to 12 cycles. A tag from a template-switch adaptor with 12 random nucleotides marked each cDNA molecule. From the 5' RACE reads, TCRdb called clonotypes with MiXCR, one entry per CDR3 protein. The sample holds some 640,000 distinct CDR3 sequences, 49% seen once.

Sequencing was performed on blood. This receptor was obtained from a woman aged 60-75 years in good health. V and J are TRBV28 and TRBJ2-3; the D is unclear. DNA of the CDR3: TGTGCCAGCACCCTACCCCAGACAGATACGCAGTATTTT. This sequence encodes CASTLPQTDTQYF.